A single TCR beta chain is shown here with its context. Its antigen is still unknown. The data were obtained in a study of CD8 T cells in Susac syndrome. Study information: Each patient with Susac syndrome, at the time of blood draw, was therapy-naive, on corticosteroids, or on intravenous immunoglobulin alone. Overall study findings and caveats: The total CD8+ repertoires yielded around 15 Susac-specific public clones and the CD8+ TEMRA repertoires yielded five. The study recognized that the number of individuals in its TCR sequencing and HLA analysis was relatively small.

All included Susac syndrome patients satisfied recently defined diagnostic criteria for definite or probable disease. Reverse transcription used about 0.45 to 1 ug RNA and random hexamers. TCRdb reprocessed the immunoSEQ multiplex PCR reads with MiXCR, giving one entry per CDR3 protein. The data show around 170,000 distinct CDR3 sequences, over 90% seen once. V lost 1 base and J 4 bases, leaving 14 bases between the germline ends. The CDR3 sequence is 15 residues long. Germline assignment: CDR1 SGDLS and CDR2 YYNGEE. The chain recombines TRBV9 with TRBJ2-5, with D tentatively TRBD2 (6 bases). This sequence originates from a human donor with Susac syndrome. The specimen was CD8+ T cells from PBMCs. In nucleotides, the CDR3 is TGTGCCAGCAGCGTACAGCAGGGAGGCGCAGAGACCCAGTACTTC. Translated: CASSVQQGGAETQYF. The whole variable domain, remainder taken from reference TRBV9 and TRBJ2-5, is DSGVTQTPKHLITATGQRVTLRCSPRSGDLSVYWYQQSLDQGLQFLIQYYNGEERAKGNILERFSAQQFPDLHSELNLSSLELGDSALYFCASSVQQGGAETQYFGPGTRLLVL.